The 8 T cell receptor beta chains presented below share a single source sample, sequenced in a study of T cells expressing NK-cell markers. Using the 5' RACE reads, TCRdb records one entry per CDR3 protein without DNA. The sample's table shows around 470,000 distinct CDR3 sequences. The sequenced material came from blood T cells: a sorted CD56 or NKG2C T cell subset, CD4+ or CD8+ T cells, or bulk PBMC T cells (not recorded which). The origin of the receptors is a woman in her 50s in good health.

The chain uses TRBV24-1 and TRBJ2-1; the TCRdb D gene call, TRBD1, has no DNA to confirm it. This CDR3 comprises 16 residues. The germline V gene encodes CDR1 KGHDR and CDR2 SFDVKD. The CDR3 here is CATSDAGPPNYNEQFF.

The rearrangement joins TRBV11-2 to TRBJ1-1; TCRdb names TRBD1, which stays unverified in the absence of DNA. The CDR3 is 14 amino acids. CDR1 SGHAT and CDR2 FQNNGV come from the germline V gene. CDR3 region: CASSPGHHNTEAFF.

The chain links TRBV3-1 to TRBJ2-1; with no DNA, the TCRdb D assignment of TRBD2 cannot be verified. Per germline, CDR1 LGHDT and CDR2 YNNKEL (reference sequence). The CDR3 totals 16 residues. CDR3: CASSQALAGGSNEQFF.

J is TRBJ2-5 and V is TRBV25-1. Germline V lookup: CDR1 MGHDK, CDR2 SYGVNS. The CDR3 has 11 residues. CDR3 residues: CASSESETQYF. The full variable domain, completed using reference TRBV25-1 and TRBJ2-5, is EADIYQTPRYLVIGTGKKITLECSQTMGHDKMYWYQQDPGMELHLIHYSYGVNSTEKGDLSSESTVSRIRTEHFPLTLESARPSHTSQYLCASSESETQYFGPGTRLLVL.

The chain employs TRBV7-8 and TRBJ1-1; TCRdb reports TRBD1, a call that lacks DNA to check it against. CDR3 length: 14 residues. Germline loops: CDR1 SGHVS, CDR2 FQNEAQ. CDR3: CASSLGRDRQRAFF.

The chain couples TRBV24-1 to TRBJ2-3; the TCRdb call, TRBD2, lacks DNA for checking. CDR3 length: 17 amino acids. Germline V gene data show CDR1 as KGHDR and CDR2 as SFDVKD. CDR3 sequence reads: CATSERGLAETTDTQYF.

V and J are TRBV10-3 and TRBJ1-1; lacking DNA, the TRBD1 call made by TCRdb goes unchecked. The germline V gene has CDR1 ENHRY and CDR2 SYGVKD. This CDR3 spans 12 amino acids. CDR3: CAISEVGAHTFF.

This rearrangement joins TRBV11-2 to TRBJ2-1. Germline V gene lookup returns CDR1 SGHAT and CDR2 FQNNGV. The CDR3 has 15 amino acids. This CDR3 reads CASSLDPGSYNEQFF. Full variable domain (outside the CDR3, taken from reference TRBV11-2 and TRBJ2-1): EAGVAQSPRYKIIEKRQSVAFWCNPISGHATLYWYQQILGQGPKLLIQFQNNGVVDDSQLPKDRFSAERLKGVDSTLKIQPAKLEDSAVYLCASSLDPGSYNEQFFGPGTRLTVL.